Described below is a single TCR beta chain sequence and its context. Assay used: immunoSEQ multiplex PCR; TCRdb lists only in-frame clones, some missing. The data show 130,000 to 150,000 clones, with around 72% seen just once and 1.5% to 2.5% held by the top ten. This entry comes from a study of blood T cell repertoires in COVID-19. At the level of the study: PBMCs, B-cell-depleted T cells, or T cells were the source of the cDNA or gDNA that made up the material.

The germline V and J ends were trimmed by 0 bases and 5 bases, with 11 bases remaining between them. CDR1 and CDR2 (germline): SGHTS, YDEGEE. The CDR3 has 14 residues. The specimen was peripheral blood. This sequence joins TRBV5-8 and TRBJ2-5, with a possible D match to TRBD2 (7 bases). The TCR sequence derives from a woman in her sixties with acute or convalescent COVID-19. The CDR3, as DNA: TGTGCCAGCAGCTTGGCCGCGGGGGCGGAGACCCAGTACTTC. This sequence encodes CASSLAAGAETQYF.